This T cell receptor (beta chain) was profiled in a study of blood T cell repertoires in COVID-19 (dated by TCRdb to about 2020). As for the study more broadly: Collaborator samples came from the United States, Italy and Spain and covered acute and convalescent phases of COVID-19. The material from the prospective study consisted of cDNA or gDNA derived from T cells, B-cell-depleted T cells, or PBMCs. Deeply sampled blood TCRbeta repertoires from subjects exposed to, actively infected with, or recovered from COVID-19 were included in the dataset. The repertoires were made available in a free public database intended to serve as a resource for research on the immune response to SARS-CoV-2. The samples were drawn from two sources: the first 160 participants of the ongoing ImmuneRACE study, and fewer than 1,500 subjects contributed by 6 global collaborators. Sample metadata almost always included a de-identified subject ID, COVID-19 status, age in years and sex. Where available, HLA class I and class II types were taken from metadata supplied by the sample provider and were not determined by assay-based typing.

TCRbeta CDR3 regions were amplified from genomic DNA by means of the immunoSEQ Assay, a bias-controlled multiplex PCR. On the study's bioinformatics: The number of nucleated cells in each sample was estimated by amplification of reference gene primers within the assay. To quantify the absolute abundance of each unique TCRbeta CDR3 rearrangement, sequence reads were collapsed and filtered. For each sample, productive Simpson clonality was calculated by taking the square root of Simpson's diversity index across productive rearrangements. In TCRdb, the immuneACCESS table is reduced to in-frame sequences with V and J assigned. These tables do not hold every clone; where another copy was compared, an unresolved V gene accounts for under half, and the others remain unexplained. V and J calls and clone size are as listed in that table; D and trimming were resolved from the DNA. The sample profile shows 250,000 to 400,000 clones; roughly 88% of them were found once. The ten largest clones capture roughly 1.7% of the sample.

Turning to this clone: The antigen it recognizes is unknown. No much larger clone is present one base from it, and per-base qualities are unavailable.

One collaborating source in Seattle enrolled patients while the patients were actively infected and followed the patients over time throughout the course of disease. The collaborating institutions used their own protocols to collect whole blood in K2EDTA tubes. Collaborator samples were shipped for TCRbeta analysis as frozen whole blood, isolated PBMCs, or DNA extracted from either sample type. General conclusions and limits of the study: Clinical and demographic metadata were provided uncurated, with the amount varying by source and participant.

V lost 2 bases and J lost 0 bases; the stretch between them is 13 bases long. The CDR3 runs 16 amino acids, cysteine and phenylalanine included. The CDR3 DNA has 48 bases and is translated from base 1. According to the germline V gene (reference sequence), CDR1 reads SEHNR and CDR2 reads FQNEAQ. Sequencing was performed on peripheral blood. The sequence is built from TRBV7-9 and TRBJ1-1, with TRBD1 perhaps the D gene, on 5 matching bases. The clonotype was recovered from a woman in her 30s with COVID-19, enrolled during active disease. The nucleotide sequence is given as TGTGCCAGCAGCTTACCCCAGGGTAGGATGAACACTGAAGCTTTCTTT. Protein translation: CASSLPQGRMNTEAFF.